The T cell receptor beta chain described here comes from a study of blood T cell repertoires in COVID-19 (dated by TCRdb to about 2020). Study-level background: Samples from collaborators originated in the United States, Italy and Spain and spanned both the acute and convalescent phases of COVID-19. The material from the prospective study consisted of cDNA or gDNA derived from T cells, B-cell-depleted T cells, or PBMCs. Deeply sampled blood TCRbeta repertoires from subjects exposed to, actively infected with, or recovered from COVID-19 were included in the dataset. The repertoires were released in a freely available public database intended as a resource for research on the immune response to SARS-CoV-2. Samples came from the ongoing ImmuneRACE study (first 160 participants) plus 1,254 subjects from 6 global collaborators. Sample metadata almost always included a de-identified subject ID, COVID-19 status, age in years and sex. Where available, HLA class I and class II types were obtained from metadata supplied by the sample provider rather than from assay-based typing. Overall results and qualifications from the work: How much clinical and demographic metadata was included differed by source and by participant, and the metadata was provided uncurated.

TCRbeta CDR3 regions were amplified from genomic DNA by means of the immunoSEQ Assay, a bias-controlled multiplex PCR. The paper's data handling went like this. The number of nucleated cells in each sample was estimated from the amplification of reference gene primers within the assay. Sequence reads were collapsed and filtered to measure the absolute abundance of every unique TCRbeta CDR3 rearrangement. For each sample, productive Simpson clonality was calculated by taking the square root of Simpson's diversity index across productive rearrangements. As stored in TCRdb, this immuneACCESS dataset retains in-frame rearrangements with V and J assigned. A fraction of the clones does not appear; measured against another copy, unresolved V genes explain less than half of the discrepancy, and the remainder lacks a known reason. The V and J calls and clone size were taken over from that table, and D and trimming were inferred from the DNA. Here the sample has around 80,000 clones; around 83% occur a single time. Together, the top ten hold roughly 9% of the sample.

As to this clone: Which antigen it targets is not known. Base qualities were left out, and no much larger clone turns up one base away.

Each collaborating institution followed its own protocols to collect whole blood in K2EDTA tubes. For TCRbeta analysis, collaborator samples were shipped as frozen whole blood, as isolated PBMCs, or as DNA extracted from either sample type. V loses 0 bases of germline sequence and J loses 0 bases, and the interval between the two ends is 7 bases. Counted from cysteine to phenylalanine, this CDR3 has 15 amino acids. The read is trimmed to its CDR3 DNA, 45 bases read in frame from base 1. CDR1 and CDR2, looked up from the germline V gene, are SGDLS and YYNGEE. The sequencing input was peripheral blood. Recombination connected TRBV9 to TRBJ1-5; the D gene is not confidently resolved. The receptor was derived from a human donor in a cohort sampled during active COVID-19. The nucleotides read TGTGCCAGCAGCGTAGATGAGTTTAGCAATCAGCCCCAGCATTTT. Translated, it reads CASSVDEFSNQPQHF.